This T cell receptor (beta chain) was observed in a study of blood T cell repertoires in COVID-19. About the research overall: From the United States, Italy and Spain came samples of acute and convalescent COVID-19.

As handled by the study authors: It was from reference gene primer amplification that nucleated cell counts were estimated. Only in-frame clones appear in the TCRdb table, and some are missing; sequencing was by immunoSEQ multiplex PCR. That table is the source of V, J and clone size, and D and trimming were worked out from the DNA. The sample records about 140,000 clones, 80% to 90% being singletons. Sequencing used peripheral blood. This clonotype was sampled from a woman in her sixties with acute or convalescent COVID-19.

This CDR3 reads CASIPTTGNNYGYTF. The CDR3 DNA follows: TGTGCCAGCATCCCTACGACAGGGAATAACTATGGCTACACCTTC. The rearrangement joins TRBV6-5 to TRBJ1-2; 7 positions agree with TRBD1. Germline-derived CDR1 and CDR2 are MNHEY and SVGAGI. The CDR3 is 15 residues long. Germline trimming cut 7 bases from V and 1 base from J; bases unmatched to any gene: 9.